One sample yielded the 18 T cell receptor beta chains listed below, sequenced in a study of T cell changes during pregnancy in multiple sclerosis. The data were produced by immunoSEQ multiplex PCR, yet TCRdb's version contains in-frame clones alone and is incomplete. Here the sample spans around 60,000 clones, 92% being singletons. Sequenced here: peripheral blood, sampled in the second trimester of pregnancy. The receptors derive from a female donor in good health, enrolled as a control in a pregnancy study.

The chain links TRBV5-1 to TRBJ1-3; 9 nucleotides match TRBD1. CDR3 length: 18 amino acids. The V gene end was trimmed by 0 bases and the J gene end by 0 bases; junction bases not matched to a gene: 7. Germline CDR1 SGHRS, CDR2 YFSETQ. CDR3 sequence: CASSLGDREILSGNTIYF. The CDR3 coding sequence is TGCGCCAGCAGCTTGGGGGACAGGGAGATCCTCTCTGGAAACACCATATATTTT.

The chain uses TRBV27 and TRBJ2-5, with 7 bases matching TRBD1. V gave up 3 bases and J gave up 4 bases; unmatched junction bases: 5. Germline V lookup: CDR1 MNHEY, CDR2 SMNVEV (reference sequence). CDR3 length: 14 residues. The CDR3 nucleotides read TGTGCCAGCAGTTTCAGCAGGGGGTCAGAGACCCAGTACTTC. It codes for CASSFSRGSETQYF.

V gene TRBV7-2 combines with J gene TRBJ2-3; a weak D match, TRBD1 (5 bases). CDR1 is SGHTA and CDR2 is FQGNSA in the germline V gene. With 5 bases removed from V and 2 bases from J, the gap between germline ends came to 11 bases. The CDR3 sequence is 14 residues long. For the CDR3, the DNA is TGTGCCAGCAGCCGTGGACAAGCCACAGATACGCAGTATTTT. Translation: CASSRGQATDTQYF.

The rearrangement joins TRBV27 to TRBJ2-5; 9 positions agree with TRBD1. The J call may be mistaken, given a closer DNA end match to TRBJ2-7. This CDR3 comprises 13 residues. Germline CDR1 MNHEY, CDR2 SMNVEV (reference sequence). This chain's CDR3 is CASKTTGGYEQYF. In nucleotides, the CDR3 is TGTGCCAGCAAAACGACAGGGGGCTACGAGCAGTACTTC.

V gene TRBV7-3 combines with J gene TRBJ1-1, with a possible D match to TRBD1 (5 bases). Trimming removed 1 base at V and 2 bases at J, with 17 bases between. This CDR3 comprises 17 residues. Germline V gives CDR1 SGHTA, CDR2 FQGTGA. DNA of the CDR3: TGTGCCAGCAGCTTAATTGGGGCGGCCGTGAGAAACACTGAAGCTTTCTTT. Its protein product is CASSLIGAAVRNTEAFF. Combining the CDR3 with reference TRBV7-3 and TRBJ1-1 gives the whole variable domain GAGVSQTPSNKVTEKGKYVELRCDPISGHTALYWYRQSLGQGPEFLIYFQGTGAADDSGLPNDRFFAVRPEGSVSTLKIQRTERGDSAVYLCASSLIGAAVRNTEAFFGQGTRLTVV.

The V and J genes are TRBV2 and TRBJ1-5; 9 positions agree with TRBD1. This CDR3 is built from 13 residues. V lost 7 bases and J lost 5; bases outside the gene matches: 3. Per the germline V gene, CDR1 is SNHLY and CDR2 is FYNNEI. The CDR3 bases are TGTGCCAGCAAGGGACAGGGATATCAGCCCCAGCATTTT. This sequence encodes CASKGQGYQPQHF.

The V and J genes are TRBV6-6 and TRBJ1-3, with D possibly being TRBD1 (5 bases). The CDR3 is made up of 14 amino acids. V gave up 4 bases and J gave up 0 bases, with 7 bases separating them. From germline, CDR1 is MNHNY and CDR2 SVGAGI (reference sequence). CDR3 DNA sequence: TGTGCCAGCAGTTCAGGGCACTCTGGAAACACCATATATTTT. It translates to CASSSGHSGNTIYF.

This chain joins TRBV7-9 and TRBJ1-4, with 8 bases lining up with TRBD1. V shed 1 base, J shed 3 bases, and the junction held 1 base outside the gene matches. CDR1 and CDR2 (germline): SEHNR, FQNEAQ (reference sequence). The CDR3 sequence is 15 residues long. CDR3 residues: CASSLGQGSNEKLFF. Here the CDR3 DNA reads TGTGCCAGCAGCTTAGGACAGGGGTCTAATGAAAAACTGTTTTTT. Combining the CDR3 with reference TRBV7-9 and TRBJ1-4 gives the whole variable domain DTGVSQNPRHKITKRGQNVTFRCDPISEHNRLYWYRQTLGQGPEFLTYFQNEAQLEKSRLLSDRFSAERPKGSFSTLEIQRTEQGDSAMYLCASSLGQGSNEKLFFGSGTQLSVL.

The chain joins TRBV7-9 to TRBJ2-1; 15 bases line up with TRBD2. J was trimmed by 9 bases and V by 5 bases; bases with no gene match: 8. Looked up from germline, CDR1 is SEHNR and CDR2 is FQNEAQ (reference sequence). The length of the CDR3 is 16 residues. The CDR3 loop is CASSSLGLAGGSEQFF. The DNA of the CDR3 is TGTGCCAGCAGCAGCCTGGGACTAGCGGGAGGAAGTGAGCAGTTCTTC.

The chain couples TRBV7-6 to TRBJ1-1; possibly TRBD1 for D (5 bases). Germline CDR1 SGHVS, CDR2 FNYEAQ. CDR3 length equals 15 residues. V was cut by 1 base and J by 0 bases, with 9 bases left in between. DNA of the CDR3: TGTGCCAGCAGCTTAGGGGGCCTGCTGAACACTGAAGCTTTCTTT. It is translated as CASSLGGLLNTEAFF.

The V and J genes are TRBV14 and TRBJ2-7; maybe TRBD2 (6 bases). The ends were cut back, 1 base at V and 7 bases at J, with 8 bases in the middle. CDR3 size: 12 residues. Germline V gene sequence: CDR1 SGHDN, CDR2 FVKESK. The CDR3 DNA follows: TGTGCCAGCAGCCAAGTAGGAGGGGAGCAGTACTTC. It encodes CASSQVGGEQYF.

The rearrangement joins TRBV6-5 to TRBJ1-1; no firm D call. The V end was cut by 0 bases, the J end by 2 bases, with 7 bases between. Germline V gives CDR1 MNHEY, CDR2 SVGAGI. The CDR3 extends over 14 amino acids. The CDR3: CASSYSLLNTEAFF. The CDR3 nucleotides read TGTGCCAGCAGTTACTCTCTACTAAACACTGAAGCTTTCTTT.

The chain employs TRBV5-1 and TRBJ1-4, with unresolved D. The CDR3 covers 15 residues. Germline V gives CDR1 SGHRS, CDR2 YFSETQ. V was cut by 0 bases and J by 4 bases, with 10 bases left in between. CDR3 nucleotide sequence: TGCGCCAGCAGCTTGGTAGGAGGAGTTAATGAAAAACTGTTTTTT. Translation gives CASSLVGGVNEKLFF.

The chain uses TRBV27 and TRBJ2-3, with a tentative D call TRBD1 (5 bases). Germline loops: CDR1 MNHEY, CDR2 SMNVEV (reference sequence). The CDR3 loop spans 15 amino acids. Trimming took off 6 bases at V and 6 bases at J, with 19 bases between the two ends. The CDR3 loop is CASSPRTPAADTQYF. The CDR3 DNA is TGTGCCAGCAGCCCAAGGACACCCGCTGCCGATACGCAGTATTTT.

The chain uses TRBV7-2 and TRBJ2-7; perhaps TRBD1 as D (5 bases). The germline gives CDR1 SGHTA, CDR2 FQGNSA. The CDR3 sequence is 14 residues long. The germline V and J ends were trimmed by 3 bases and 5 bases, with 14 bases remaining between them. CDR3 region: CASSFTWGPDEQYF. In nucleotides, the CDR3 is TGTGCCAGCAGCTTTACTTGGGGCCCCGACGAGCAGTACTTC.

The chain combines TRBV6-6 with TRBJ2-1; D ambiguous. Trimming pared 7 bases from V and 7 bases from J, leaving 17 bases between. The CDR3 contains 14 residues. Germline V gene sequence: CDR1 MNHNY, CDR2 SVGAGI (reference sequence). As DNA, the CDR3 is TGTGCCAGCACTACCAGCCAGGTCCAAAATGAGCAGTTCTTC. Protein: CASTTSQVQNEQFF.

The V call is TRBV7-9, the J call TRBJ2-5; D perhaps matches TRBD2 (6 bases). Germline V gene lookup returns CDR1 SEHNR and CDR2 FQNEAQ (reference sequence). V was trimmed by 2 bases and J by 5 bases, leaving 12 bases between them. The CDR3 runs 14 residues. The CDR3 is CASSLRRGGETQYF. The DNA of the CDR3 is TGTGCCAGCAGCTTACGACGGGGAGGCGAGACCCAGTACTTC.

The rearrangement uses TRBV28 and TRBJ1-3; D call uncertain. The germline V gene has CDR1 MDHEN and CDR2 SYDVKM. The CDR3 sequence is 12 residues long. Trimming cost V 4 bases and J 7 bases, with 8 bases left between them. Written as DNA, the CDR3 is TGTGCCAGCAGTTCCCGCAGTAACACCATATATTTT. It codes for CASSSRSNTIYF. The full variable domain, rest sourced from reference TRBV28 and TRBJ1-3, is DVKVTQSSRYLVKRTGEKVFLECVQDMDHENMFWYRQDPGLGLRLIYFSYDVKMKEKGDIPEGYSVSREKKERFSLILESASTNQTSMYLCASSSRSNTIYFGEGSWLTVV.